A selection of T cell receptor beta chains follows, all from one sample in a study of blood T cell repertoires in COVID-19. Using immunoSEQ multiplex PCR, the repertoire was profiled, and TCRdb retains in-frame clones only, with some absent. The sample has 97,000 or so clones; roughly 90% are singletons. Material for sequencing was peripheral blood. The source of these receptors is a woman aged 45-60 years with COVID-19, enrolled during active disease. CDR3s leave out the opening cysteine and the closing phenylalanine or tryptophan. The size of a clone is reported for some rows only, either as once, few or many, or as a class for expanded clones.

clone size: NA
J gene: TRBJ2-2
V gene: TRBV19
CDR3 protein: ASNKGHNTGELF

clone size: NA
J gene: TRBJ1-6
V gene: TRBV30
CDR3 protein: AWTAGSWSLH

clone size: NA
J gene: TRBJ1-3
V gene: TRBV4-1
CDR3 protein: ASSQGLDSGNTIY

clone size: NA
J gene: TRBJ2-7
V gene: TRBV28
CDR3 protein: ASRSTVYEQY

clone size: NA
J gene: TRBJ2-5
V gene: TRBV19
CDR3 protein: ASSIGQNHLVETQY

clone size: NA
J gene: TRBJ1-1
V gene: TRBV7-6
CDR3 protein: ASSLRTAGLNTEAF

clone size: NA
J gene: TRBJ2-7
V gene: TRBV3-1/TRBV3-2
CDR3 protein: ASSQDGGLAYEQY

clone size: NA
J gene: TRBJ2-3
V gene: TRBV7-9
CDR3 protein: ASRRRLGSADTQY

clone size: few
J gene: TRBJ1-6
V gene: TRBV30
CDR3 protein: AWSVDRPLRGNSPLH

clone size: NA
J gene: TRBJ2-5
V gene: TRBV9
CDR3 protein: ASSVYGGQETQY

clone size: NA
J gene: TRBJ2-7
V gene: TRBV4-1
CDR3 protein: ASSPYGTGVTYEQY

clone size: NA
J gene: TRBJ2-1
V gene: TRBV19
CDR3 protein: ASSMGHGGNEQF

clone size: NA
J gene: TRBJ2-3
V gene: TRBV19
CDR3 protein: ASSHRSARGDTQY

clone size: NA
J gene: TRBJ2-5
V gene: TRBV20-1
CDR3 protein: SACDPGQGLQETQY

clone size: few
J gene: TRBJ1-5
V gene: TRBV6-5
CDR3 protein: ASSYSQGAGQPQH

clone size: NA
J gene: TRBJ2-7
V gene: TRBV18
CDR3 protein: ASSPVGDYYEQY

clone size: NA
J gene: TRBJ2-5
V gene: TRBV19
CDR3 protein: ASRRGQLQETQY

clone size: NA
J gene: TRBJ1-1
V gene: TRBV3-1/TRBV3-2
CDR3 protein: ASRLLQNTEAF

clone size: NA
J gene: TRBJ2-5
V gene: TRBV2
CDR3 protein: ASSELLAGGQETQY

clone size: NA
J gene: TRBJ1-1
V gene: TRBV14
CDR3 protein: ASSQGPPRMDTEAF

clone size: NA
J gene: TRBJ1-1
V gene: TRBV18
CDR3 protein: ASTYGSNTEAF

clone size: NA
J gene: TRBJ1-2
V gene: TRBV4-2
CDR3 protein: ASSQETGRYGGYT

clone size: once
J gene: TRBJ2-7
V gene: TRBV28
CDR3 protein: ATEGQTSGAYEQY

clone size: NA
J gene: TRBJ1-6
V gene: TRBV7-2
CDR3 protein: ASRQGGNSPLH

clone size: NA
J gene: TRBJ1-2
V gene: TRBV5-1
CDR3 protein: ASSSAQGVNGYT

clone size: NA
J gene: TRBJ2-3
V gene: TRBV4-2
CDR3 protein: ASSQDSGGVTDTQY

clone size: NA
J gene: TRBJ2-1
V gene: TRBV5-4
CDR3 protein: ASSFKSGGRDDEQF

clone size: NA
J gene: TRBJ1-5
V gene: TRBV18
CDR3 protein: ASSQNSDYSNQPQH

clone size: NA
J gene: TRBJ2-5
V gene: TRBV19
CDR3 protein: ASSLLPGGRQTQY

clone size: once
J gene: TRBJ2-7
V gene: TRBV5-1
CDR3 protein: ASSLAGGIYEQY

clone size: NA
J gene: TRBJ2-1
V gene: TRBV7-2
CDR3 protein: ASSYDSSYNEQF

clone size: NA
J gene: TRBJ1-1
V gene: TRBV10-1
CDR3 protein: ASSESRGCAEAF

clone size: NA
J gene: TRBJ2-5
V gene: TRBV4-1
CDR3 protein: ASSQDPLRDRDAVFKY

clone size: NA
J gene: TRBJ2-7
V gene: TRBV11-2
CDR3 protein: ASSLVQTDMAYEQY

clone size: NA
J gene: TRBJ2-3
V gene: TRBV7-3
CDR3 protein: ASSSFGGGTDTQY

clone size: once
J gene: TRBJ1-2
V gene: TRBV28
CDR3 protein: ASSSWTGAYGYT

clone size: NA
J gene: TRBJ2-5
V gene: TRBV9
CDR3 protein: ASSVGASQETQY

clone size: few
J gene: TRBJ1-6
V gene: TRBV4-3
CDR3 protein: ASSQESLYNSPLH

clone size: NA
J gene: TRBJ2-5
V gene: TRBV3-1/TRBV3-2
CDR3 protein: ASSHHSGEETQY

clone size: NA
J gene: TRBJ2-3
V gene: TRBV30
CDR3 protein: AWSPGQGDTDTQY

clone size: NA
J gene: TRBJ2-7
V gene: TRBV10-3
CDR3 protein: AISPGGSGGHSYEQY

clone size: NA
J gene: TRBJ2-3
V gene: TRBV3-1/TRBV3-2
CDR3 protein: ASSQIQGAGDTQY

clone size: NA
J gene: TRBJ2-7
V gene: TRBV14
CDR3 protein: ASSHDRGYEQY

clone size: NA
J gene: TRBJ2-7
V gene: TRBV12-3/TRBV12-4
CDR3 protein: ASSPNSGTAY

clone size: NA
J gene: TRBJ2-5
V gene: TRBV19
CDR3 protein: ASSGGLAGGETQY

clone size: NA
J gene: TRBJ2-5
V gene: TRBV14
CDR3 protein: ASSQAGGWETQY

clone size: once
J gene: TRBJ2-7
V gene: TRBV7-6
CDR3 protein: ASSLTPFDRAYEQY

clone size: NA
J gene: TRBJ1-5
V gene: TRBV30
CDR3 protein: AWSRDEGNQPQH